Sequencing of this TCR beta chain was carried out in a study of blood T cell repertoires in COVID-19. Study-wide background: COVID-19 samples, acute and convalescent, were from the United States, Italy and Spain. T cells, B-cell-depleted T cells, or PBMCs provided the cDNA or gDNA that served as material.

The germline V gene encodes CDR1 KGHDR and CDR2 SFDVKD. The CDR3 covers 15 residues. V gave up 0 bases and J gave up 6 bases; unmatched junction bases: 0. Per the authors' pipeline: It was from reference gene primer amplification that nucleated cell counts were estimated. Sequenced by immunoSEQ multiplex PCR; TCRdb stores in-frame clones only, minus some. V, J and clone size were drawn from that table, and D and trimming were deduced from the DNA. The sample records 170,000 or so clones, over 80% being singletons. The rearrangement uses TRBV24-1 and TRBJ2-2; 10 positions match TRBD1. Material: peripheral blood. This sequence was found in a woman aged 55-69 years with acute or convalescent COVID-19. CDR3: CATSDLGTGAGELFF. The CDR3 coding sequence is TGTGCCACCAGTGATTTGGGGACAGGGGCCGGGGAGCTGTTTTTT.